This note documents a single T cell receptor beta chain sequence. In the source study's methods: For nucleated cells, counts were estimated from reference gene primer amplification. TCRdb's copy holds only in-frame clones and misses some; the assay was immunoSEQ multiplex PCR. Clonal size and the V and J genes are those of that table, whereas D and trimming came from the DNA. Among tens of thousands of clones listed, about 90% were seen once. The sample comes from a study of blood T cell repertoires in COVID-19. At the level of the study: The samples span acute and convalescent COVID-19 from the United States, Italy and Spain. In each case, the material was cDNA or gDNA derived from T cells, B-cell-depleted T cells, or PBMCs.

Trimming took off 1 base at V and 5 bases at J, with 14 bases between the two ends. There are 16 residues in the CDR3. Germline lookup yields CDR1 MGHRA and CDR2 YSYEKL. Sequenced sample: peripheral blood. V and J are TRBV4-1 and TRBJ1-4; TRBD1 is a possible D gene (6 bases). The clonotype was recovered from a man between 60 and 75 years old with active COVID-19. CDR3 bases: TGCGCCAGCAGCCAAGTCTGGGGGGGCTCGAATGAAAAACTGTTTTTT. It translates to CASSQVWGGSNEKLFF.